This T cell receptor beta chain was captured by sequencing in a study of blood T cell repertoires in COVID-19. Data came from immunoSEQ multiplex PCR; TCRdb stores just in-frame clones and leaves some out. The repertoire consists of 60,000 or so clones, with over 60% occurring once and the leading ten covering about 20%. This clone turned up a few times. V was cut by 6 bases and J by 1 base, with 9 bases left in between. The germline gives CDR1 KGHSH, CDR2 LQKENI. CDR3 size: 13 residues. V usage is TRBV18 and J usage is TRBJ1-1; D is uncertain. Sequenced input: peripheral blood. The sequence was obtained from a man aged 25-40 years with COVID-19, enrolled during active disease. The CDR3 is CASSPQENTEAFF. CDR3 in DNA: TGTGCCAGCTCGCCCCAGGAGAACACTGAAGCTTTCTTT. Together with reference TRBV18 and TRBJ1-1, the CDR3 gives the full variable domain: NAGVMQNPRHLVRRRGQEARLRCSPMKGHSHVYWYRQLPEEGLKFMVYLQKENIIDESGMPKERFSAEFPKEGPSILRIQQVVRGDSAAYFCASSPQENTEAFFGQGTRLTVV.